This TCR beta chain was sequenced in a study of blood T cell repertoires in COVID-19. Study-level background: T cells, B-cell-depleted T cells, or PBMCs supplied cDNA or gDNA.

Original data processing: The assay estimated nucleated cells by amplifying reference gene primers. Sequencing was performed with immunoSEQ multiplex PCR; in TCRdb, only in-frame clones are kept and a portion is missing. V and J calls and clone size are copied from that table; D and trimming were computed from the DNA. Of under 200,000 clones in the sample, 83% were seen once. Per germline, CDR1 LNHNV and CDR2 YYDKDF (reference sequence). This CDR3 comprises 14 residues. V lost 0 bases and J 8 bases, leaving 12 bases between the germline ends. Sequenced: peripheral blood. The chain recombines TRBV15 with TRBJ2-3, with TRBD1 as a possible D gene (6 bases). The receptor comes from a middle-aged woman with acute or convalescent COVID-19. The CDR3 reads CATSRDQGRGTQYF. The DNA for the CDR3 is TGTGCCACCAGCAGAGATCAGGGCAGGGGTACGCAGTATTTT. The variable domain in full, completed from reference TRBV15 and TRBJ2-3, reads DAMVIQNPRYQVTQFGKPVTLSCSQTLNHNVMYWYQQKSSQAPKLLFHYYDKDFNNEADTPDNFQSRRPNTSFCFLDIRSPGLGDTAMYLCATSRDQGRGTQYFGPGTRLTVL.